This TCR beta chain was obtained from a study of CD8+ T cells in alopecia areata (dated by TCRdb to 2016 to 2018). At the level of the whole study: The treated patients, all with moderate-to-severe alopecia areata, were enrolled in an open-label pilot trial of oral tofacitinib given at 5 to 10 mg twice daily. Tofacitinib was administered for 6 to 18 months, and 6 months of follow-up off drug were then conducted to assess delayed response and recurrence. For the treated patients, the SALT score, which quantifies what percentage of scalp surface area is affected, served as the measure of disease severity. The study used high-throughput TCRbeta sequencing to examine T cell clonal expansion in alopecia areata, in both the C3H/HeJ mouse model and human patients. Human TCRbeta sequencing covered scalp tissue and sorted CD4+ and CD8+ peripheral blood T cells from patchy and totalis/universalis alopecia areata patients and healthy controls. Tofacitinib-treated patients had biopsies at baseline and at 4 and 24 weeks of treatment, with a later scalp biopsy in several patients. Scalp clonality was compared across normal scalp (n=4), patchy alopecia areata scalp (n=8), and alopecia totalis/universalis scalp (n=8). RNA came from the PAXgene miRNA kit for fixed scalp, the miRNeasy kit for PBMCs, and the RNeasy kit for mouse skin. immunoSEQ multiplex PCR using 35 Vbeta forward primers and 13 Jbeta reverse primers was used to amplify TCRbeta CDR3 regions. The investigation overall reported the following: Scalp clonality and the number of expanded CD8+ clones among the top 100 scalp clones were significantly decreased by tofacitinib. Lesional scalp, especially in alopecia totalis/universalis, showed higher clonality and more expanded CD8+ clones than normal scalp, suggesting antigenic drive. Shared TCR sequences between patients were less evident than in mice, which may be partly attributable to HLA diversity in the patient population. Because the treated cohort was small and included a single nonresponder, larger studies are needed to assess links between baseline CD8+ expansion and response. Resident alphabeta T cells in normal human skin are also sequenced, complicating scalp TCR repertoire analysis, unlike mouse skin dominated by gammadelta T cells. During tofacitinib treatment, many expanded lesional clones remained in scalp and blood, and this persistence may partly explain relapse after treatment is stopped.

In the case of this clone: Its antigen is still unknown. Base qualities were left out, and no much larger clone turns up one base away.

The treatment or condition label on this specimen signifies: oral pan-JAK inhibitor, 5-10 mg twice daily. From alopecia areata patients, peripheral blood was collected along with lesional scalp punch biopsies. After PBMCs were isolated by density centrifugation and stained for CD3, CD4 and CD8, a FACSAria was used to sort CD4+ and CD8+ T cells. V is clipped by 4 bases and J by 6 bases, and the sequence between their germline boundaries is 11 bases long. The CDR3, from cysteine to phenylalanine, totals 12 residues. Only the CDR3 portion is preserved as DNA: 36 bases, with reading frame beginning at the first base. CDR1 and CDR2 (SGHDT, YYEEEE) derive from the germline V gene. To prepare the library, the immunoSEQ multiplex PCR assay was applied. RNA was extracted from all samples and reverse transcribed into cDNA as template for TCR sequencing. First-strand cDNA was synthesized with SuperScript III using a 2:1 mix of oligo-dT and random hexamers. A synthetic immune receptor repertoire was used to assess amplification bias, and residual bias was removed computationally. From the authors' description of their analysis: Raw reads were preprocessed to remove errors, and CDR3 was defined by IMGT conventions from the conserved cysteine to phenylalanine. Clonality was calculated as 1 minus Shannon entropy normalized by log2 of the number of productive unique TCRs. Scalp TCRbeta sequences were cross-referenced with sorted blood CD4 and CD8 repertoires so that the CD4 or CD8 identity of scalp clones could be inferred. What TCRdb holds here is the immuneACCESS table cut down to in-frame rearrangements. Part of the clones is not present; checked against another copy, under half of the missing clones reflect an unresolved V gene, and the others are unexplained. From that table come the V and J calls and clone size; the DNA was used to work out D and trimming. This sample is represented by 95,000 to 100,000 clones; about 61% of them were singletons. The top ten clones comprise 16% of the sample.

The sequencing used CD8+ T cells sorted from blood, collected between weeks 55 and 65, from a patient treated with tofacitinib. This clonotype was sampled from a human donor with alopecia areata. Recombination linked TRBV5-6 to TRBJ2-7; there is no confident call for the D gene. At the DNA level, the sequence is TGTGCCAGCAGCCCCCAGACGCTCGAGCAGTACTTC. Translated, this is CASSPQTLEQYF.